What follows is one TCR beta chain and its context. The data were taken from a study of blood T cells in healthy people across ages. The study recruited healthy Caucasian donors from Russia who were aged about 6 to 100. It was with a sample-barcoded 5' primer and a J-beta primer mix that a second PCR of roughly 7 to 11 cycles was run. Each cDNA was tagged by a template-switch adaptor containing 12 random nucleotides. TCRdb passed the 5' RACE reads through MiXCR, listing each CDR3 protein once. Of about 1.1 million distinct CDR3 sequences detected, around two fifths appear once; the ten largest clones hold 13%. The CDR3 sequence is 14 residues long. The germline CDR1 and CDR2 sequences are SNHLY and FYNNEI. V was shortened by 3 bases and J by 5 bases, with 14 bases between the two germline ends.

The source of this sequence is a man between 18 and 35 years old in good health. The chain carries TRBV2 and TRBJ2-7, with D possibly being TRBD1 (6 bases). Input material: blood. The CDR3 nucleotides are TGTGCCAGCAGTGAGGGCAGGGGTTTCCACGAGCAGTACTTC. As protein: CASSEGRGFHEQYF.